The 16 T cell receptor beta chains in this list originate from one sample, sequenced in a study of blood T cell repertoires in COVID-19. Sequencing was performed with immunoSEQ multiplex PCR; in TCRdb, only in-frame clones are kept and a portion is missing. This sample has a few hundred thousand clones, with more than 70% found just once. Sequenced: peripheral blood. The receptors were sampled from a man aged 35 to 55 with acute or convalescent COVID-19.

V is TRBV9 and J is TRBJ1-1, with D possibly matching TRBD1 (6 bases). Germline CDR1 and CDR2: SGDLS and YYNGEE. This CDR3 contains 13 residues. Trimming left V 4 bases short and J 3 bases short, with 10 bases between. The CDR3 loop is CASSPGVYTEAFF. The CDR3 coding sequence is TGTGCCAGCAGCCCAGGGGTGTACACTGAAGCTTTCTTT.

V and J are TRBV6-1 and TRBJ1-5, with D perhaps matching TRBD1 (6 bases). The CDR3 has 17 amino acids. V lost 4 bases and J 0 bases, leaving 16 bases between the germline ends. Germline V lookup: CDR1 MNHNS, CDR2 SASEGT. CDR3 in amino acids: CASSATAGGASNQPQHF. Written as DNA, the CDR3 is TGTGCCAGCAGTGCGACTGCCGGGGGGGCTAGCAATCAGCCCCAGCATTTT.

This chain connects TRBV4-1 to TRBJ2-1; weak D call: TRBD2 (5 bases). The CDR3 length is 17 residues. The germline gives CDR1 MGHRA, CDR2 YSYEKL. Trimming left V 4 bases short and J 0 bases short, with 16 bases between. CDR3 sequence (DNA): TGCGCCAGCAGCCCTCGGACTCCCCTAAGCTCCTACAATGAGCAGTTCTTC. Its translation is CASSPRTPLSSYNEQFF.

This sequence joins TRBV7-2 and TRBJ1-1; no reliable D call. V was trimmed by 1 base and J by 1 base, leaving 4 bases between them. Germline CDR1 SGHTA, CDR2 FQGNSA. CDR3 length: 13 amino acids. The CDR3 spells CASSLGQNTEAFF. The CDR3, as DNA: TGTGCCAGCAGCTTAGGGCAGAACACTGAAGCTTTCTTT. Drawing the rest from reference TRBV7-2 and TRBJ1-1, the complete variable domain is GAGVSQSPSNKVTEKGKDVELRCDPISGHTALYWYRQSLGQGLEFLIYFQGNSAPDKSGLPSDRFSAERTGGSVSTLTIQRTQQEDSAVYLCASSLGQNTEAFFGQGTRLTVV.

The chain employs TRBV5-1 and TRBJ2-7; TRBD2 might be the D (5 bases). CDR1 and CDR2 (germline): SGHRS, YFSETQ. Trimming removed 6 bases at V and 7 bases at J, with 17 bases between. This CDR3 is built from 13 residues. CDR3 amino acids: CASTGLTTGEQYF. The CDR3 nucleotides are TGCGCCAGCACCGGCCTTACTACGGGAGAGCAGTACTTC. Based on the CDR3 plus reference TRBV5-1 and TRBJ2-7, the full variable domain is KAGVTQTPRYLIKTRGQQVTLSCSPISGHRSVSWYQQTPGQGLQFLFEYFSETQRNKGNFPGRFSGRQFSNSRSEMNVSTLELGDSALYLCASTGLTTGEQYFGPGTRLTVT.

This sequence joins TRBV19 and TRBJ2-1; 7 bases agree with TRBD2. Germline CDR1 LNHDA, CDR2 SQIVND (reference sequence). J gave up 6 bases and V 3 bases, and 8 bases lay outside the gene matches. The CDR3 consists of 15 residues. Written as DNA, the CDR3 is TGTGCCAGTAGTATGGCGGGACTATCAAGCAATGAGCAGTTCTTC. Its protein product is CASSMAGLSSNEQFF.

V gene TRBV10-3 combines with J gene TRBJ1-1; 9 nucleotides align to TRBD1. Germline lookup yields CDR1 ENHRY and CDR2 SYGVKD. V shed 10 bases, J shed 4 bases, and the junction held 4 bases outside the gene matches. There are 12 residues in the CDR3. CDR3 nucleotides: TGTGCCACGAACAGGGGGCCCACTGAAGCTTTCTTT. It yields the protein CATNRGPTEAFF.

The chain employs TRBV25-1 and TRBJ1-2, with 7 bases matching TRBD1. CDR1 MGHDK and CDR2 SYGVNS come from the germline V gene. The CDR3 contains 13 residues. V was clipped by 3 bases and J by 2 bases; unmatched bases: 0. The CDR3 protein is CASSEGQNYGYTF. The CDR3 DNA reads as TGTGCCAGCAGTGAGGGACAGAACTATGGCTACACCTTC.

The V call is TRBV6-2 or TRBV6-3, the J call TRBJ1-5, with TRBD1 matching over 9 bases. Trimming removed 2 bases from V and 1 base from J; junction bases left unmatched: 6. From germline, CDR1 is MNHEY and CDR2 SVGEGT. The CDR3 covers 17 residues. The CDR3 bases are TGTGCCAGCAGTTACAGGACAGGGGAAGGGAGCAATCAGCCCCAGCATTTT. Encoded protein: CASSYRTGEGSNQPQHF.

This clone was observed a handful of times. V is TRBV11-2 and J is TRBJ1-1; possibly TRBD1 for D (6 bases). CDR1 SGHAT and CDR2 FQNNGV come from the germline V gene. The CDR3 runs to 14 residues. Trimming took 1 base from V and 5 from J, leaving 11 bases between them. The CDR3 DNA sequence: TGTGCCAGCAGCTTAGTAACAGGGCGAACTGAAGCTTTCTTT. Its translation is CASSLVTGRTEAFF.

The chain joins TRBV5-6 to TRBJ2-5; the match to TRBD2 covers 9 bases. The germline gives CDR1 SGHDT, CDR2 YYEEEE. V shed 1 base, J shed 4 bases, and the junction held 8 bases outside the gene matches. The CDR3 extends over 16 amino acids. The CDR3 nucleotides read TGTGCCAGCAGCTTGTCGTCTAGCGGGGCCCTAGAGACCCAGTACTTC. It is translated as CASSLSSSGALETQYF.

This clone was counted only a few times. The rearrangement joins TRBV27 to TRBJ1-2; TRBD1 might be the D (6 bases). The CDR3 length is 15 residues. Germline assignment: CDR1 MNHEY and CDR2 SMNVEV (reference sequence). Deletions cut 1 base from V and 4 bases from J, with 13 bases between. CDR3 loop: CASSLLGAGGYGYTF. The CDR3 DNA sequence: TGTGCCAGCAGTTTATTGGGGGCCGGCGGCTATGGCTACACCTTC.

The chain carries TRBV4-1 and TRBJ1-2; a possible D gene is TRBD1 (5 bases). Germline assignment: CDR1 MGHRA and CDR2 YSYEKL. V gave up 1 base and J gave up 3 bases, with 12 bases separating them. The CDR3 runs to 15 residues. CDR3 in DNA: TGCGCCAGCAGCCAAGGGCCAGGGAACTACTATGGCTACACCTTC. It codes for CASSQGPGNYYGYTF.

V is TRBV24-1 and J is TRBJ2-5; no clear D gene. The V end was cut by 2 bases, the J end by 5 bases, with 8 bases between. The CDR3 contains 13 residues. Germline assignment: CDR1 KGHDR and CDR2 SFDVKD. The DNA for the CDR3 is TGTGCCACCAGTGATTCGACTTTTGAGACCCAGTACTTC. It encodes CATSDSTFETQYF.

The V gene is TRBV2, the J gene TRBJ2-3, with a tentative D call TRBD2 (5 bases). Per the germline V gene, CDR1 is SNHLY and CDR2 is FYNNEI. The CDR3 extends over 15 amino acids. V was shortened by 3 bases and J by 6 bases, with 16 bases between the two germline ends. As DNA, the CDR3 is TGTGCCAGCAGTGATGGCAGAGTCGGACTGGATACGCAGTATTTT. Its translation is CASSDGRVGLDTQYF. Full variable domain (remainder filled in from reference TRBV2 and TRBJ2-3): EPEVTQTPSHQVTQMGQEVILRCVPISNHLYFYWYRQILGQKVEFLVSFYNNEISEKSEIFDDQFSVERPDGSNFTLKIRSTKLEDSAMYFCASSDGRVGLDTQYFGPGTRLTVL.

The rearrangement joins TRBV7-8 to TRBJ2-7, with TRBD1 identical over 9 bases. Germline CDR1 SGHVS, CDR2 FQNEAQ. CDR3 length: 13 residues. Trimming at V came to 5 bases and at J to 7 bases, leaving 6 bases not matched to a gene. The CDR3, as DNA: TGTGCCAGCAGCCAGGGACAGGGAAGGGAGCAGTACTTC. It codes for CASSQGQGREQYF.